This TCR beta chain is drawn from a study of CDR3 diversity in severe acne. TCRdb ran MiXCR on the PCR reads and lists one entry per CDR3 protein. The sample gives roughly 81,000 distinct CDR3 sequences, about 48% of which show up once; about 9.4% is in the top ten. V lost 10 bases to trimming and J lost 6 bases; unmatched junction nucleotides: 11. Germline loops: CDR1 ENHRY, CDR2 SYGVKD. The CDR3 consists of 15 residues. The V call is TRBV10-3, the J call TRBJ2-7; 14 nucleotides agree with TRBD2. The clonotype originates from a male donor in good health, serving as a control. What was sequenced was blood. Here the CDR3 reads CASTRTSGRKREQYF. In DNA, the CDR3 is TGTGCCAGCACCAGGACTAGCGGGAGGAAGCGCGAGCAGTACTTC.